Described below is a single TCR beta chain sequence and its context. The antigen is unknown. CD45RO-negative CD8 cells positively selected for CCR7 made up the naive population, which excluded terminally differentiated effector memory CD45RA+ cells. This sample was taken from a study of shared clonotypes between healthy human individuals. Study-level points and caveats: Inspection by rarefaction showed sorted-subset sequencing to be incomplete despite large depth.

Only in-frame clones appear in the TCRdb table, and some are missing; sequencing was by immunoSEQ multiplex PCR. The table lists about 1.9 million clones, 90% to 95% of them singletons. Per germline, CDR1 SNHLY and CDR2 FYNNEI. Germline trimming cut 6 bases from V and 4 bases from J; bases unmatched to any gene: 9. This CDR3 spans 17 amino acids. The sample consisted of naive CD8+ T cells from PBMCs. This chain uses TRBV2 with TRBJ1-4; 12 nucleotides agree with TRBD1. This receptor was obtained from a man aged 18 to 30 in good health. Some clones in this sample may be carry-over from other donors' samples. This CDR3 is CASSPGTGGGINEKLFF. DNA of the CDR3: TGTGCCAGCAGCCCAGGGACAGGGGGCGGAATTAATGAAAAACTGTTTTTT.